These 21 T cell receptor beta chains originate from one sample sequenced in a study of molecular identifiers for immune sequencing clone quantification. MiXCR, run by TCRdb on the PCR reads, gives a single entry per CDR3 protein. The table has around 86,000 distinct CDR3 sequences, around 20% seen once. The specimen was naive CD8+ T cells from blood, with Jurkat cell RNA spiked in. Noted subset: FACS-sorted CD8+CD4-CCR7+CD45RA+ naive T cells. The receptors were sampled from a human donor in good health. Some libraries in this study had Jurkat cell RNA spiked in.

Turning to this clonotype: A much larger clone differs by one base, so this may be a read error. The V call is TRBV20-1, the J call TRBJ2-7, with D unclear. This CDR3 contains 13 residues. The germline V and J ends were trimmed by 5 bases and 3 bases, with 14 bases remaining between them. Looked up from germline, CDR1 is DFQATT and CDR2 is SNEGSKA (reference sequence). The CDR3 DNA follows: TGCAGTGCTGGAACCTGGGCAAACTACGAGCAGTACTTC. Translation gives CSAGTWANYEQYF.

This clonotype was detected a few times. A much larger clone differs from this one at a single base, so this may be a read error. The chain is built from TRBV7-9 and TRBJ1-1; possible D gene TRBD1, 6 bases. Germline V gene data show CDR1 as SEHNR and CDR2 as FQNEAQ (reference sequence). The CDR3 runs 14 residues. V lost 8 bases, J lost 7 bases, and 20 bases lay in between. CDR3 in DNA: TGTGCCAGCGGCCTCTCGGGACACGTCGTTGAAGCTTTCTTT. As protein: CASGLSGHVVEAFF.

CDR3 bases: TGCGCCAGCAGCCAGGAGAGCACCCTGCCGGGTGGCTACACCTTC. It codes for CASSQESTLPGGYTF. V is TRBV4-1 and J is TRBJ1-2; unclear D gene. Trimming pared 3 bases from V and 7 bases from J, leaving 18 bases between. The CDR3 extends over 15 amino acids. The germline CDR1 and CDR2 sequences are MGHRA and YSYEKL.

The rearrangement links TRBV24-1 to TRBJ2-1; 7 nucleotides agree with TRBD2. From germline, CDR1 is KGHDR and CDR2 SFDVKD. CDR3 length: 16 amino acids. V dropped 4 bases and J dropped 3; count of bases not matched to a gene: 8. CDR3 residues: CATSDPAERGYNEQFF. The DNA of the CDR3 is TGTGCCACCAGTGACCCGGCCGAGCGGGGCTACAATGAGCAGTTCTTC.

This clonotype was counted many times. The chain joins TRBV27 to TRBJ1-4; D is ambiguous. V was shortened by 7 bases and J by 0 bases, with 6 bases between the two germline ends. The CDR3 runs to 13 residues. In germline, CDR1 is MNHEY, CDR2 SMNVEV (reference sequence). For the CDR3, the DNA is TGTGCCAGCACGACAACAACTAATGAAAAACTGTTTTTT. Residues: CASTTTTNEKLFF.

Notes on this clonotype: A much larger clone is a single base away; this may be a read error. The genes are TRBV6-2 or TRBV6-3 and TRBJ1-1, with D maybe TRBD1 (5 bases). The CDR3 is 14 residues long. V lost 8 bases, J lost 4 bases, and 17 bases lay in between. In germline, CDR1 is MNHEY, CDR2 SVGEGT. The CDR3: CASGLGVGGTEAFF. The CDR3 DNA reads as TGTGCCAGCGGACTAGGCGTGGGGGGCACTGAAGCTTTCTTT.

This clonotype was seen a handful of times. This chain connects TRBV27 to TRBJ2-1, with TRBD1 matching over 8 bases. V trimming: 5 bases; J trimming: 3 bases; junction bases outside the gene matches: 9. The CDR3 is made up of 16 amino acids. Germline V gene lookup returns CDR1 MNHEY and CDR2 SMNVEV (reference sequence). CDR3 region: CASSVRAGGRYNEQFF. The CDR3 nucleotides read TGTGCCAGCAGTGTTAGGGCAGGGGGCCGCTACAATGAGCAGTTCTTC.

This clonotype was counted many times. V and J are TRBV3-1 and TRBJ1-3, with D uncertain. Between the trimmed V and J ends, which lost 1 base and 2 bases, there was a span of 9 bases. The CDR3 length is 15 residues. The V gene's germline CDR1 is LGHDT and CDR2 YNNKEL (reference sequence). The CDR3 DNA sequence: TGTGCCAGCAGCCAAGCCTACGGGGCTGGAAACACCATATATTTT. Translating it yields CASSQAYGAGNTIYF.

This clonotype has ten or more counts. The chain has TRBV4-1 and TRBJ2-7; possible D gene TRBD1, 6 bases. The germline V and J ends were trimmed by 1 base and 0 bases, with 10 bases remaining between them. CDR1 MGHRA and CDR2 YSYEKL come from the germline V gene. The CDR3 length is 15 residues. CDR3: CASSQVPDSSYEQYF. In DNA form, the CDR3 reads TGCGCCAGCAGCCAAGTGCCGGACAGCTCCTACGAGCAGTACTTC.

This clonotype has a count of ten or more. V gene TRBV6-2 or TRBV6-3 combines with J gene TRBJ2-3, with no clear D. From germline, CDR1 is MNHEY and CDR2 SVGEGT. The CDR3 runs 15 residues. The ends were cut back, 2 bases at V and 0 bases at J, with 9 bases in the middle. The CDR3 region is CASSYEAPSTDTQYF. Here the CDR3 DNA reads TGTGCCAGCAGTTACGAAGCCCCTAGCACAGATACGCAGTATTTT.

This clonotype was picked up many times. This chain joins TRBV7-9 and TRBJ1-4; no firm D call. Between the trimmed V and J ends, which lost 1 base and 2 bases, there was a span of 8 bases. CDR1 and CDR2 (germline): SEHNR, FQNEAQ (reference sequence). The CDR3 consists of 15 residues. CDR3 nucleotide sequence: TGTGCCAGCAGCTTAGAATCGATCACTAATGAAAAACTGTTTTTT. Translated: CASSLESITNEKLFF.

This clonotype was recorded many times. The chain joins TRBV6-2 or TRBV6-3 to TRBJ2-7; D is perhaps TRBD1 (6 bases). V shed 7 bases and J shed 3 bases, with 10 bases lying between them. The CDR3 runs to 12 residues. The germline V gene encodes CDR1 MNHEY and CDR2 SVGEGT. DNA for the CDR3: TGTGCCAGCACCGGACAGTACTACGAGCAGTACTTC. This gives the protein CASTGQYYEQYF.

This clonotype was observed many times. The chain is built from TRBV7-2 and TRBJ2-7, with D unresolved. This CDR3 is built from 15 residues. Trimming took off 0 bases at V and 4 bases at J, with 13 bases between the two ends. Looked up from germline, CDR1 is SGHTA and CDR2 is FQGNSA. Here the CDR3 DNA reads TGTGCCAGCAGCTTAGCGCTTGGGGAATTTTACGAGCAGTACTTC. This encodes CASSLALGEFYEQYF.

This clonotype was counted ten times or more. The chain links TRBV12-3 or TRBV12-4 to TRBJ2-7; D may correspond to TRBD1 or TRBD2 (5 bases each). V was clipped by 5 bases and J by 4 bases, with 15 bases between them. The CDR3 has 14 amino acids. CDR3 loop: CASSPGPGSYEQYF. The CDR3 nucleotides are TGTGCCAGCAGTCCAGGGCCGGGGAGTTACGAGCAGTACTTC.

In this sample, this clonotype turned up many times. V is TRBV7-3 and J is TRBJ2-1; possible D gene TRBD2, 6 bases. The germline V gene encodes CDR1 SGHTA and CDR2 FQGTGA. V lost 5 bases to trimming and J lost 2 bases, with 16 bases between them. CDR3 size: 16 residues. The CDR3 sequence: CASSPVAEIPYNEQFF. DNA of the CDR3: TGTGCCAGCAGCCCTGTAGCGGAAATTCCCTACAATGAGCAGTTCTTC. The full variable domain, its missing parts supplied by reference TRBV7-3 and TRBJ2-1, is GAGVSQTPSNKVTEKGKYVELRCDPISGHTALYWYRQSLGQGPEFLIYFQGTGAADDSGLPNDRFFAVRPEGSVSTLKIQRTERGDSAVYLCASSPVAEIPYNEQFFGPGTRLTVL.

This clonotype was counted at least ten times. The chain couples TRBV7-9 to TRBJ2-5; D might be TRBD2 (5 bases). The germline V gene encodes CDR1 SEHNR and CDR2 FQNEAQ (reference sequence). CDR3 length: 18 amino acids. Trimming shortened V by 4 bases and J by 2 bases, and 23 bases separated the two germline ends. CDR3 sequence (DNA): TGTGCCAGCAGCTCCCTCGTCGAGCGGCGACTGACACAAGAGACCCAGTACTTC. The encoded protein is CASSSLVERRLTQETQYF.

This clonotype has a handful of counts. This chain links TRBV28 with TRBJ1-1; D may be TRBD1 (6 bases). CDR3 size: 14 residues. The germline gives CDR1 MDHEN, CDR2 SYDVKM. V lost 8 bases and J 0 bases, leaving 13 bases between the germline ends. CDR3 bases: TGTGCCAGCGTGACAGGACCGATGAACACTGAAGCTTTCTTT. Translating it yields CASVTGPMNTEAFF.

CDR3 in amino acids: CASSDSSNEQFF. CDR3 coding DNA: TGTGCCAGCAGTGACTCTTCCAATGAGCAGTTCTTC. This chain uses TRBV11-2 with TRBJ2-1; D ambiguous. Germline CDR1 is SGHAT and CDR2 is FQNNGV. CDR3 size: 12 residues. The V end was cut by 6 bases, the J end by 6 bases, with 9 bases between.

Comment on this clonotype: This could be a read error, since a much larger clone is one nucleotide away. The rearrangement links TRBV12-3 or TRBV12-4 to TRBJ1-1; D perhaps matches TRBD1 (6 bases). V was shortened by 6 bases and J by 1 base, with 15 bases between the two germline ends. The CDR3 contains 15 residues. As DNA, the CDR3 is TGTGCCAGCAGCGCAGGGGAATCTTGGAACACTGAAGCTTTCTTT. It is translated as CASSAGESWNTEAFF.

This clonotype was observed many times. The gene calls are TRBV30 and TRBJ2-7; D gene ambiguous. Germline values: CDR1 GTSNPN, CDR2 SVGIG (reference sequence). The CDR3 totals 12 residues. Between the trimmed V and J ends, which lost 3 bases and 1 base, there was a span of 7 bases. In DNA, the CDR3 is TGTGCCTGGAGCACACATTCCTACGAGCAGTACTTC. It specifies CAWSTHSYEQYF.

The chain uses TRBV28 and TRBJ2-5; D remains unclear. The CDR3 consists of 17 residues. Germline lookup yields CDR1 MDHEN and CDR2 SYDVKM. Deletions cut 2 bases from V and 4 bases from J, with 20 bases between. In DNA, the CDR3 is TGTGCCAGCAGTTTAGGGATGACCCCATTACTTGTAGAGACCCAGTACTTC. It translates to CASSLGMTPLLVETQYF. Full variable domain (missing parts from reference TRBV28 and TRBJ2-5): DVKVTQSSRYLVKRTGEKVFLECVQDMDHENMFWYRQDPGLGLRLIYFSYDVKMKEKGDIPEGYSVSREKKERFSLILESASTNQTSMYLCASSLGMTPLLVETQYFGPGTRLLVL.